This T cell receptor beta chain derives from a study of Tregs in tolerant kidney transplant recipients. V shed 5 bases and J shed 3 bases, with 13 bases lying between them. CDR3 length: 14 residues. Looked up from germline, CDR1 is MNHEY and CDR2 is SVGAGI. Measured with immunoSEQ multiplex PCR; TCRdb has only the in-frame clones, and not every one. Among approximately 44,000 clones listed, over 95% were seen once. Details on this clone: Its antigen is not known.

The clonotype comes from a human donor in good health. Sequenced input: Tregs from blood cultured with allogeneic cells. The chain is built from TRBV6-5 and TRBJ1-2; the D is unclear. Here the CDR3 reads CASSEDGRDYGYTF. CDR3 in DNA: TGTGCCAGCAGTGAGGACGGGCGGGACTATGGCTACACCTTC.